This T cell receptor (beta chain) comes out of a study of blood T cell repertoires in COVID-19 (dated by TCRdb to about 2020). Describing the broader study: Collaborator samples came from the United States, Italy and Spain and covered acute and convalescent phases of COVID-19. The repertoires were released in a freely available public database intended as a resource for research on the immune response to SARS-CoV-2. A de-identified subject ID, COVID-19 status, age in years and sex were almost always included in the sample metadata. Where available, HLA class I and class II types were obtained from metadata supplied by the sample provider rather than from assay-based typing. The samples were drawn from the first 160 participants of the ongoing ImmuneRACE study and from some 1,300 subjects provided by 6 global collaborators. The material from the prospective study consisted of cDNA or gDNA derived from T cells, B-cell-depleted T cells, or PBMCs. The dataset comprised deeply sampled blood TCRbeta repertoires from subjects exposed to, actively infected with, or recovered from COVID-19.

The paper's findings and limits, for the study overall: The amount of clinical and demographic metadata varied by source and participant and was provided uncurated.

TCRbeta CDR3 regions were amplified from genomic DNA using the immunoSEQ Assay, a bias-controlled multiplex PCR. Per the original workflow: Nucleated cell counts per sample were estimated from amplification of reference gene primers within the assay. Sequence reads were collapsed and filtered to measure the absolute abundance of every unique TCRbeta CDR3 rearrangement. For each sample, productive Simpson clonality was calculated as the square root of Simpson's diversity index over productive rearrangements. TCRdb took this table from immuneACCESS and kept in-frame rearrangements with V and J called. Such tables lack part of the clones; where checked against another copy, unresolved V genes explain under half of the gap, and the rest is unexplained. That table supplies the V and J calls and clone size; D and trimming were determined from the DNA. The sample table lists some 200,000 clones, roughly 85% of them with a count of one. 20% to 25% of the sample goes to the ten largest clones.

Collaborating institutions collected whole blood in K2EDTA tubes following their own protocols. For TCRbeta analysis, collaborators shipped samples in one of three forms: frozen whole blood, isolated PBMCs, or DNA extracted from either of those sample types. Points on this clone: What this receptor recognizes is not known. No much larger clonotype is one base removed from it; base qualities were not supplied. Other DNA variants within this sample encode the same CDR3.

The origin of this receptor is a man in his 60s with active or convalescent COVID-19. The material sequenced was peripheral blood.

The encoded CDR3 is CASSLTGTLNTEAFF. Read as DNA, the sequence is TGCGCCAGCAGCTTAACGGGAACGTTGAACACTGAAGCTTTCTTT. This chain joins TRBV5-1 to TRBJ1-1; the D gene lacks a confident call. Based on the germline V gene, the CDR1 and CDR2 sequences are SGHRS and YFSETQ. At the junction V is shortened by 2 bases and J by 0 bases, with 11 bases in between. The CDR3 contains 15 residues, cysteine and phenylalanine counted. The kept DNA is CDR3 alone, 45 bases in frame from the first base.